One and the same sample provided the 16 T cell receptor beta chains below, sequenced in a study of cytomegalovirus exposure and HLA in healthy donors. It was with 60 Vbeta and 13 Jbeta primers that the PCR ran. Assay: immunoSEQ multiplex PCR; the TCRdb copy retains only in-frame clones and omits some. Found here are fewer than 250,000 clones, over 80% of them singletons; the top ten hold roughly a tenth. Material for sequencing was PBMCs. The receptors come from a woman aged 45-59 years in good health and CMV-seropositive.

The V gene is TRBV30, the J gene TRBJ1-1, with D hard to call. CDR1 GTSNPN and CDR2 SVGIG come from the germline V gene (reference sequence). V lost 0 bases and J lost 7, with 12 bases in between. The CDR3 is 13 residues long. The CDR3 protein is CAWSVGGLGEAFF. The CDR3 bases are TGTGCCTGGAGTGTAGGCGGGTTGGGTGAAGCTTTCTTT.

The CDR3 nucleotides are TGTGCCAGCAGCTTAGGGGCGGGGAACACTGAAGCTTTCTTT. Translated, it gives CASSLGAGNTEAFF. The chain has TRBV13 and TRBJ1-1, with D unresolved. The CDR3 sequence is 14 residues long. Trimming shortened V by 0 bases and J by 1 base, and 6 bases separated the two germline ends. Germline V gene sequence: CDR1 PRHDT, CDR2 FYEKMQ (reference sequence).

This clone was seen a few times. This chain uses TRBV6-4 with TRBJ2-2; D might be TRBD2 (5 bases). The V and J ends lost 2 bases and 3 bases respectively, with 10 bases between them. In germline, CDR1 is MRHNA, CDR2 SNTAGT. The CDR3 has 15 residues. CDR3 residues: CASSDVHGDTGELFF. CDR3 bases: TGTGCCAGCAGTGACGTCCACGGGGACACCGGGGAGCTGTTTTTT.

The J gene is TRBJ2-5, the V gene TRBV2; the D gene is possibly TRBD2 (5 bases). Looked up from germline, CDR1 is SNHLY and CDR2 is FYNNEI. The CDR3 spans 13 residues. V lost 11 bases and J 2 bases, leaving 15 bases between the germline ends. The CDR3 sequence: CACRWTQQETQYF. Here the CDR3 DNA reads TGTGCCTGCCGGTGGACTCAACAAGAGACCCAGTACTTC.

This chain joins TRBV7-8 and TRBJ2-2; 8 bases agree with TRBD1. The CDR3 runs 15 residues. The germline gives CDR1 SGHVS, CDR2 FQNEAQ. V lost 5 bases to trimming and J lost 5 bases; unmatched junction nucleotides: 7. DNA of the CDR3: TGTGCCAGCAGCGCCACAGGGGGTTGGACCGGGGAGCTGTTTTTT. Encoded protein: CASSATGGWTGELFF.

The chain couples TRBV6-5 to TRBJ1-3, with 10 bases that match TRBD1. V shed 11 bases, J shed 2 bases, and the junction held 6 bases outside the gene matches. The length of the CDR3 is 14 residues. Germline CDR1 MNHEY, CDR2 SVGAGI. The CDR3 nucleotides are TGTGCCGGAGGGACAGGGGAGCCTGGAAACACCATATATTTT. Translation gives CAGGTGEPGNTIYF.

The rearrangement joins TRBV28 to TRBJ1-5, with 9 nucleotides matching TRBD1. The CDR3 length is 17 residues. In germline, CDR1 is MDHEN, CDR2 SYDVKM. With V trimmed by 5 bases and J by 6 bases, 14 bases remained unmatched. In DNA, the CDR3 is TGTGCCAGCAGTCTCAGGGTTGGGACAGGGAAGATTCAGCCCCAGCATTTT. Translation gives CASSLRVGTGKIQPQHF.

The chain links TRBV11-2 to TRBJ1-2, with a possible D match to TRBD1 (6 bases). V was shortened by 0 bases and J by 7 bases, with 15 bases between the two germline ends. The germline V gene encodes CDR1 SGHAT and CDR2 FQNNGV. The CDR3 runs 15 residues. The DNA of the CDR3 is TGTGCCAGCAGCTTAGATCCGGGGGGGACATTTGGCTACACCTTC. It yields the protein CASSLDPGGTFGYTF.

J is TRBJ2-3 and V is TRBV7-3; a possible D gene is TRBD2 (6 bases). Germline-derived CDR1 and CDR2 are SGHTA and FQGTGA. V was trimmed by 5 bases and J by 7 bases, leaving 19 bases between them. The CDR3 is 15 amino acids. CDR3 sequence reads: CASSALGLGGNTQYF. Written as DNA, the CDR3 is TGTGCCAGCAGCGCACTGGGACTCGGGGGAAATACGCAGTATTTT.

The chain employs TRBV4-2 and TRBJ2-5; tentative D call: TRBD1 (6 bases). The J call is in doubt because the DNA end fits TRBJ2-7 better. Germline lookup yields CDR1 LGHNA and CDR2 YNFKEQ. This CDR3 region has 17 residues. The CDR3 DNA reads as TGTGCCAGCAGCCAAGGGAATATCTGGACAGCTGGGTACGAGCAGTACTTC. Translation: CASSQGNIWTAGYEQYF.

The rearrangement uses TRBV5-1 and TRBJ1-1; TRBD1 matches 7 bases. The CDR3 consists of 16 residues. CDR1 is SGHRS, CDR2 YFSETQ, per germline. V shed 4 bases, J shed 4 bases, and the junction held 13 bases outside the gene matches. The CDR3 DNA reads TGCGCCAGCAGCCCCCGACAGGGAGAGGTGGGCACTGAAGCTTTCTTT. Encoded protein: CASSPRQGEVGTEAFF.

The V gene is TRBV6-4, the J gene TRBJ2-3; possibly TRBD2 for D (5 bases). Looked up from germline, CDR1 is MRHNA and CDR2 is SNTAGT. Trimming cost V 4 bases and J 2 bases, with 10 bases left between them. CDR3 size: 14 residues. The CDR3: CASSVDSHTDTQYF. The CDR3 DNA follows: TGTGCCAGCAGTGTGGACTCCCACACAGATACGCAGTATTTT.

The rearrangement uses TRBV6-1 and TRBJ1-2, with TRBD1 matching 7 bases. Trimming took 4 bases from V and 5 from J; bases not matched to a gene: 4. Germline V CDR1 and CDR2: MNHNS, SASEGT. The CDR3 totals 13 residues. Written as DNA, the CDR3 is TGTGCCAGCAGTGCGGGACAGTTTTATGGCTACACCTTC. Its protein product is CASSAGQFYGYTF.

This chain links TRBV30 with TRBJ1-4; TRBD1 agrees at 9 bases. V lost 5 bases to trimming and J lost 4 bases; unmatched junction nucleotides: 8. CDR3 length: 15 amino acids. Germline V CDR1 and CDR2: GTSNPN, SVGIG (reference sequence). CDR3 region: CAWAEDRGLNEKLFF. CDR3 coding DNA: TGTGCCTGGGCAGAGGACAGGGGACTTAATGAAAAACTGTTTTTT.

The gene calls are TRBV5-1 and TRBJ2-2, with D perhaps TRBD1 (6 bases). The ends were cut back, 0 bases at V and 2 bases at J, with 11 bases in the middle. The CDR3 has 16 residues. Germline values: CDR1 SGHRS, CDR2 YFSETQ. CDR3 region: CASSLVGQINTGELFF. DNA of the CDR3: TGCGCCAGCAGCTTGGTTGGACAGATTAACACCGGGGAGCTGTTTTTT.

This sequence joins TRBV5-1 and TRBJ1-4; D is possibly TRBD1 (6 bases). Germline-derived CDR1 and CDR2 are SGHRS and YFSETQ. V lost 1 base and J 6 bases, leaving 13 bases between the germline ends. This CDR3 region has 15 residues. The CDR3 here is CASSLFAGDDEKLFF. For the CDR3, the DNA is TGCGCCAGCAGCTTGTTTGCAGGGGATGATGAAAAACTGTTTTTT.